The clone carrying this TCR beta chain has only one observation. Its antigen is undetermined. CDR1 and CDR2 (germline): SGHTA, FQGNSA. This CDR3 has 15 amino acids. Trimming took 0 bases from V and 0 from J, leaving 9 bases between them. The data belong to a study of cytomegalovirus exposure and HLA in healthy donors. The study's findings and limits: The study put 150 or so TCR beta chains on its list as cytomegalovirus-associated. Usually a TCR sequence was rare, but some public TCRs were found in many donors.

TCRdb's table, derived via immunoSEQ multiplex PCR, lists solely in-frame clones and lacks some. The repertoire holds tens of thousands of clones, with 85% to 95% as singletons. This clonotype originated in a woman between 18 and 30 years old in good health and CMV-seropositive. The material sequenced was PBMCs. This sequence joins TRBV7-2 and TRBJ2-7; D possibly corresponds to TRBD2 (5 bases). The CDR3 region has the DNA TGTGCCAGCAGCTTAGCGGGCGGGTCCTCCTACGAGCAGTACTTC. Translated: CASSLAGGSSYEQYF.